This TCR beta chain comes out of a study of T cells in Graves' hyperthyroidism and ophthalmopathy. TCR beta CDR3 region amplification was performed from RNA transcripts. The primer set for the first-round RT-PCR of the TCR CDR3 was HTBI. One entry per CDR3 protein, called by TCRdb with MiXCR from the multiplex PCR reads. The sample lists around 420,000 distinct CDR3 sequences, 15% to 18% occurring once. A patient was excluded if there was uncontrolled infection, other autoimmune disease, pregnancy or lactation. The CDR3 sequence is 18 residues long. CDR1 and CDR2 from the germline V gene are SGHRS and YFSETQ. Trimming removed 0 bases from V and 0 bases from J, with 18 bases in between. This clonotype was detected ten times or more.

The V gene is TRBV5-1, the J gene TRBJ2-5; D is undetermined. The specimen was blood. This clonotype was obtained from a woman aged 18-30 years with Graves' hyperthyroidism. The CDR3 loop is CASSLGLFHGIYQETQYF. As DNA, the CDR3 is TGCGCCAGCAGCTTGGGGCTCTTTCACGGCATATACCAAGAGACCCAGTACTTC.